This T cell receptor beta chain appears in the sequencing data of a study of a mutant IDH1 vaccine in newly diagnosed glioma. Study summary: Patients began vaccination 4-6 weeks after radiotherapy alone, or with temozolomide cycles.

The CDR3 length is 15 residues. Trimming cost V 5 bases and J 7 bases, with 18 bases left between them. Germline V gene sequence: CDR1 SGHVS, CDR2 FQNEAQ. Assay used: immunoSEQ multiplex PCR; TCRdb lists only in-frame clones, some missing. The sample contains about 38,000 clones, around 81% of which appear only once. Study-wide findings and caveats: Pseudoprogression seemingly bore no relation to changes in top peripheral T cell clonotypes.

Time point defined: week 23, last vaccination. Every single dose of the vaccine, 300 ug of mutant IDH1 20-mer peptide, came with topical imiquimod. New WHO grade 3 or 4 IDH1-mutant, ATRX-lost astrocytomas were present in all donors. Turning to this clone: Its matching antigen is unknown.

The rearrangement uses TRBV7-8 and TRBJ1-5; possible D gene TRBD1, 5 bases. This specimen consisted of PBMCs, obtained from a glioma patient whose treatment included an IDH1 peptide vaccine. This receptor was identified in a man aged 40-55 years with glioma. The CDR3, as DNA: TGTGCCAGCAGCGCATTTTCAGGGTCCAGGCAGCCCCAGCATTTT. Protein sequence: CASSAFSGSRQPQHF.